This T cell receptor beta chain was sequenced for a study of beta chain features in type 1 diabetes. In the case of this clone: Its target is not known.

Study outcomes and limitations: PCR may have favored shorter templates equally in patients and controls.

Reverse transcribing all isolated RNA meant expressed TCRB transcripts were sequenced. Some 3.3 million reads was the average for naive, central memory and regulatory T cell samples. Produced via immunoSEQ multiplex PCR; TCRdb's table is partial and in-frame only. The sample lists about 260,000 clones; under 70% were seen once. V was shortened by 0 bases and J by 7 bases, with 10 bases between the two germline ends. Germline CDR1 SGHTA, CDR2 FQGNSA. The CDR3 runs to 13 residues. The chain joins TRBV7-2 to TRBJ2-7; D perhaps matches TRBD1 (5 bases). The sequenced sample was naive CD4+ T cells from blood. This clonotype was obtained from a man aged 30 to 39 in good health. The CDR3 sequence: CASSLAGLGEQYF. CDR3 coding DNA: TGTGCCAGCAGCTTAGCGGGGCTCGGAGAGCAGTACTTC.